Following are 2 T cell receptor beta chains from one sample sequenced in a study of Ad26.COV2.S vaccination and SARS-CoV-2 variants. Method: immunoSEQ multiplex PCR; TCRdb's copy keeps in-frame clones and lacks some. This repertoire shows 100,000 or so clones, roughly 80% found once; its top ten account for roughly 17%. The sequencing here drew on peripheral blood, taken after recovery from COVID-19. The receptors shown here come from a human donor who had recovered from COVID-19.

This clone turned up a few times. This rearrangement joins TRBV5-1 to TRBJ1-6; no clear D gene. Germline V gives CDR1 SGHRS, CDR2 YFSETQ. This CDR3 has 15 amino acids. V gave up 0 bases and J gave up 8 bases, with 12 bases separating them. CDR3 amino acids: CASSLDGMLDSPLHF. CDR3 bases: TGCGCCAGCAGCTTGGACGGAATGCTGGATTCACCCCTCCACTTT.

The chain recombines TRBV5-1 with TRBJ2-3; D remains ambiguous. The V end was cut by 5 bases, the J end by 4 bases, with 14 bases between. There are 14 residues in the CDR3. CDR1 SGHRS and CDR2 YFSETQ come from the germline V gene. DNA of the CDR3: TGCGCCAGCAGGGCCTCAGTGTCGGCAGATACGCAGTATTTT. Translation: CASRASVSADTQYF. Combining the CDR3 with reference TRBV5-1 and TRBJ2-3 gives the whole variable domain KAGVTQTPRYLIKTRGQQVTLSCSPISGHRSVSWYQQTPGQGLQFLFEYFSETQRNKGNFPGRFSGRQFSNSRSEMNVSTLELGDSALYLCASRASVSADTQYFGPGTRLTVL.